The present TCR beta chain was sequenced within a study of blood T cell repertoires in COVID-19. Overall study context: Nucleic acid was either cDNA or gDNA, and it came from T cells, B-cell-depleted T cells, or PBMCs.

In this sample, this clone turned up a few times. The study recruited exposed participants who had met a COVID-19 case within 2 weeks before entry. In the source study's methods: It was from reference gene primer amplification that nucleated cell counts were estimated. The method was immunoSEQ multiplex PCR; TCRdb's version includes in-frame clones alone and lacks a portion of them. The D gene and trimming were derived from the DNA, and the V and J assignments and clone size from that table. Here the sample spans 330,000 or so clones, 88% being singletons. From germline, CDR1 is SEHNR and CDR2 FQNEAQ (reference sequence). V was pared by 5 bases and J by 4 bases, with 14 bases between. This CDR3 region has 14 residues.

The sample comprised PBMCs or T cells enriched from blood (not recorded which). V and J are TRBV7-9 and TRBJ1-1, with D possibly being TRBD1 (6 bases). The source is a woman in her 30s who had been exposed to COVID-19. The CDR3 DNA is TGTGCCAGCAGCACCCATGACAGGCCCACTGAAGCTTTCTTT. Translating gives CASSTHDRPTEAFF.